This TCR beta chain comes out of a study of T cells after yellow fever vaccination. This clonotype occurred many times. TCRdb passed the 5' RACE reads through MiXCR, listing each CDR3 protein once. The table records about 21,000 distinct CDR3 sequences, around 5.5% of them present only once. The sample in question was PBMCs, either bulk or a sorted T-cell subset (CD4+, CD8+, memory, or dextramer-sorted; not recorded which), obtained 45 days after the first yellow fever vaccination. The receptor was derived from a man aged 18 to 30 who received the YFV17D yellow fever vaccine.

Written as DNA, the CDR3 is TGCGCCAGCAGCTTGCCAGGGGGCACAGATACGCAGTATTTT. Protein: CASSLPGGTDTQYF. The chain links TRBV5-1 to TRBJ2-3; a possible D gene is TRBD1 (6 bases). The V end was cut by 1 base, the J end by 1 base, with 7 bases between. CDR3 length: 14 residues. Germline CDR1 reads SGHRS; CDR2 reads YFSETQ.